The 22 T cell receptor beta chains below all came from one sample that was sequenced in a study of PD-L1 blockade in urothelial cancer (dated by TCRdb to the late 2010s). The library was made by the immunoSEQ multiplex PCR assay. TCRdb stores this immuneACCESS table with in-frame sequences only. Part of the clones is absent; in the studies checked, under half of the shortfall reflects unresolved V genes, and no reason is known for the rest. For this sample the table gives around 120,000 clones, of which around 82% were detected only once. The ten largest clones represent 2.4% of the sample. The material sequenced was PBMCs, taken around atezolizumab (anti-PD-L1) treatment. The source is a man aged 50-60 years with urothelial cancer.

The V gene is TRBV27, the J gene TRBJ1-5, with TRBD1 matching 7 bases. The ends lost 3 bases at V and 0 bases at J; junction bases unmatched: 8. The CDR3 has 17 amino acids. Germline values: CDR1 MNHEY, CDR2 SMNVEV (reference sequence). This CDR3 is CASSLAGGRISNQPQHF. CDR3 nucleotide sequence: TGTGCCAGCAGTTTGGCAGGGGGACGAATTAGCAATCAGCCCCAGCATTTT.

The J gene is TRBJ1-5, the V gene TRBV28; 9 nucleotides align to TRBD1. Trimming removed 2 bases from V and 2 bases from J; junction bases left unmatched: 7. The CDR3 is made up of 17 amino acids. The germline gives CDR1 MDHEN, CDR2 SYDVKM. CDR3 in DNA: TGTGCCAGCAGTTTACATATTAGGACAGGGGGCAATCAGCCCCAGCATTTT. Protein sequence: CASSLHIRTGGNQPQHF. The entire variable domain, with the rest obtained from reference TRBV28 and TRBJ1-5, is as follows: DVKVTQSSRYLVKRTGEKVFLECVQDMDHENMFWYRQDPGLGLRLIYFSYDVKMKEKGDIPEGYSVSREKKERFSLILESASTNQTSMYLCASSLHIRTGGNQPQHFGDGTRLSIL.

The chain joins TRBV7-8 to TRBJ2-7, with 14 bases that match TRBD2. Looked up from germline, CDR1 is SGHVS and CDR2 is FQNEAQ. The V and J ends lost 5 bases and 7 bases, in that order; junction bases with no gene match: 4. The CDR3 is 14 amino acids. This CDR3 reads CASSPRTSGGEQYF. CDR3 nucleotides: TGTGCCAGCAGCCCACGGACTAGCGGGGGGGAGCAGTACTTC.

V is TRBV18 and J is TRBJ2-5; D is perhaps TRBD1 (6 bases). The germline V gene has CDR1 KGHSH and CDR2 LQKENI. V was cut by 6 bases and J by 5 bases, with 16 bases left in between. The CDR3 is 14 amino acids. CDR3 loop: CASSPDRTRETQYF. CDR3 DNA: TGTGCCAGCTCCCCCGACAGGACCCGGGAGACCCAGTACTTC.

V is TRBV6-5 and J is TRBJ1-2; 9 bases are shared with TRBD1. Germline V gene data show CDR1 as MNHEY and CDR2 as SVGAGI. The V and J ends lost 6 bases and 6 bases, in that order; junction bases with no gene match: 5. This CDR3 contains 13 residues. The CDR3 here is CASSEQGADGYTF. DNA of the CDR3: TGTGCCAGCAGCGAACAGGGGGCGGATGGCTACACCTTC.

The chain couples TRBV28 to TRBJ2-7; 9 bases agree with TRBD1. The germline V gene encodes CDR1 MDHEN and CDR2 SYDVKM. Trimming cost V 6 bases and J 7 bases; bases outside gene matches: 7. This CDR3 is built from 13 residues. The CDR3 region has the DNA TGTGCCAGCAGACTGGGACAGGGAATGGAGCAGTACTTC. Protein product: CASRLGQGMEQYF.

This clone has a handful of counts. The rearrangement joins TRBV14 to TRBJ2-2; TRBD1 matches at 8 bases. Germline assignment: CDR1 SGHDN and CDR2 FVKESK. CDR3 length equals 16 residues. V shed 4 bases, J shed 6 bases, and the junction held 10 bases outside the gene matches. CDR3 DNA sequence: TGTGCCAGCAGCCTCAGGGGGCGATTTGTATCCGGGGAGCTGTTTTTT. It specifies CASSLRGRFVSGELFF.

The gene calls are TRBV18 and TRBJ1-1, with D maybe TRBD1 (6 bases). The CDR3 loop spans 14 amino acids. Germline-derived CDR1 and CDR2 are KGHSH and LQKENI. With 5 bases removed from V and 0 bases from J, the gap between germline ends came to 10 bases. The CDR3 DNA reads TGTGCCAGCTCAGTCGACAGGCTGAACACTGAAGCTTTCTTT. This sequence encodes CASSVDRLNTEAFF.

This clone has more than one count but fewer than ten. The chain couples TRBV10-3 to TRBJ2-2; no definite D call. The V gene's germline CDR1 is ENHRY and CDR2 SYGVKD. Trimming cost V 6 bases and J 4 bases, with 6 bases left between them. The CDR3 runs 12 residues. In DNA, the CDR3 is TGTGCCATCAGAACAGTCACCGGGGAGCTGTTTTTT. It translates to CAIRTVTGELFF.

The V and J genes are TRBV5-1 and TRBJ2-6, with D possibly TRBD1 on 5 matching bases. Germline V gene sequence: CDR1 SGHRS, CDR2 YFSETQ. The germline V and J ends were trimmed by 5 bases and 0 bases, with 15 bases remaining between them. The CDR3 is made up of 17 amino acids. In nucleotides, the CDR3 is TGCGCCAGCAGGCAGAACTACAGGAGCTCTGGGGCCAACGTCCTGACTTTC. Translating it yields CASRQNYRSSGANVLTF.

The rearrangement joins TRBV6-1 to TRBJ2-5; D might be TRBD1 (5 bases). This CDR3 spans 13 amino acids. Trimming took 5 bases from V and 5 from J, leaving 12 bases between them. The germline gives CDR1 MNHNS, CDR2 SASEGT. Written as DNA, the CDR3 is TGTGCCAGCAGTCTGGCGGCAGGGGAGACCCAGTACTTC. Residues: CASSLAAGETQYF.

The V and J genes are TRBV28 and TRBJ2-2; weak D call: TRBD1 (6 bases). Germline-derived CDR1 and CDR2 are MDHEN and SYDVKM. V was clipped by 4 bases and J by 7 bases, with 13 bases between them. The CDR3 length is 14 residues. CDR3 region: CASSYPGANGELFF. CDR3 sequence (DNA): TGTGCCAGCAGTTATCCAGGGGCGAACGGGGAGCTGTTTTTT.

This chain links TRBV7-9 with TRBJ2-2, with D perhaps TRBD2 (5 bases). The germline CDR1 and CDR2 sequences are SEHNR and FQNEAQ (reference sequence). V gave up 5 bases and J gave up 1 base, with 8 bases separating them. This CDR3 is built from 14 residues. The CDR3: CASSDYKNTGELFF. The CDR3 DNA follows: TGTGCCAGCAGCGACTACAAGAACACCGGGGAGCTGTTTTTT. The full variable domain, in which reference TRBV7-9 and TRBJ2-2 provide the parts outside the CDR3, is DTGVSQNPRHKITKRGQNVTFRCDPISEHNRLYWYRQTLGQGPEFLTYFQNEAQLEKSRLLSDRFSAERPKGSFSTLEIQRTEQGDSAMYLCASSDYKNTGELFFGEGSRLTVL.

The chain couples TRBV5-1 to TRBJ2-1; 11 bases match TRBD2. V gave up 3 bases and J gave up 7 bases; unmatched junction bases: 9. There are 16 residues in the CDR3. CDR1 is SGHRS and CDR2 is YFSETQ in the germline V gene. In nucleotides, the CDR3 is TGCGCCAGCAGCTCGGCAAAGACTAGCGGGACGAATGAGCAGTTCTTC. Its translation is CASSSAKTSGTNEQFF.

The rearrangement uses TRBV15 and TRBJ2-1, with TRBD2 matching 9 bases. CDR3 length equals 16 residues. With V trimmed by 3 bases and J by 6 bases, 9 bases remained unmatched. The germline gives CDR1 LNHNV, CDR2 YYDKDF (reference sequence). CDR3 coding DNA: TGTGCCACCAGCAGGGAGGGGCGGGAGGGCCTCAATGAGCAGTTCTTC. Protein: CATSREGREGLNEQFF. Full variable domain (rest looked up from reference TRBV15 and TRBJ2-1): DAMVIQNPRYQVTQFGKPVTLSCSQTLNHNVMYWYQQKSSQAPKLLFHYYDKDFNNEADTPDNFQSRRPNTSFCFLDIRSPGLGDTAMYLCATSREGREGLNEQFFGPGTRLTVL.

The V gene is TRBV5-8, the J gene TRBJ2-7, with 10 bases matching TRBD2. CDR3 length: 16 amino acids. V dropped 2 bases and J dropped 12; count of bases not matched to a gene: 17. Germline V gene sequence: CDR1 SGHTS, CDR2 YDEGEE. The CDR3 reads CASSFYALAGVSLTYF. The CDR3 nucleotides are TGTGCCAGCAGCTTTTATGCTCTAGCGGGAGTCTCTTTGACGTACTTC.

This clone was counted a few times. The genes are TRBV27 and TRBJ2-7; tentatively, D is TRBD2 (5 bases). V dropped 5 bases and J dropped 2 bases, with 10 bases sitting between them. The CDR3 is made up of 13 amino acids. Germline CDR1 reads MNHEY; CDR2 reads SMNVEV (reference sequence). The CDR3 DNA is TGTGCCAGCAGTCTCCTAGCAACCTACGAGCAGTACTTC. Translating it yields CASSLLATYEQYF.

Only one count was recorded for this clone. J is TRBJ1-1 and V is TRBV27; D might be TRBD1 (6 bases). Per germline, CDR1 MNHEY and CDR2 SMNVEV (reference sequence). There are 14 residues in the CDR3. Trimming stripped 5 bases from V and 10 bases from J, with 20 bases between. The DNA of the CDR3 is TGTGCCAGCAGTCGCTCTGGGACAATCGCTCGAGCTTTCTTT. Encoded protein: CASSRSGTIARAFF.

The genes are TRBV5-1 and TRBJ1-1; 9 bases are a match to TRBD1. The V and J ends lost 3 bases and 1 base, in that order; junction bases with no gene match: 7. CDR3 size: 16 residues. CDR1 is SGHRS, CDR2 YFSETQ, per germline. The CDR3 nucleotides read TGCGCCAGCAGCTGGAGCGGACAGGGGAAGAACACTGAAGCTTTCTTT. This gives the protein CASSWSGQGKNTEAFF.

The chain uses TRBV7-3 and TRBJ2-1, with TRBD2 as a possible D gene (6 bases). Trimming left V 0 bases short and J 5 bases short, with 17 bases between. Germline values: CDR1 SGHTA, CDR2 FQGTGA. The CDR3 is 17 amino acids. The CDR3 region has the DNA TGTGCCAGCAGCTTAACGTTGGAGGGCTTGGACAACAATGAGCAGTTCTTC. As protein: CASSLTLEGLDNNEQFF. Supplemented by reference TRBV7-3 and TRBJ2-1, the full variable domain reads GAGVSQTPSNKVTEKGKYVELRCDPISGHTALYWYRQSLGQGPEFLIYFQGTGAADDSGLPNDRFFAVRPEGSVSTLKIQRTERGDSAVYLCASSLTLEGLDNNEQFFGPGTRLTVL.

The chain carries TRBV5-1 and TRBJ2-7; D ambiguous. Germline V gives CDR1 SGHRS, CDR2 YFSETQ. With 4 bases removed from V and 2 bases from J, the gap between germline ends came to 16 bases. The CDR3 has 15 residues. CDR3 nucleotide sequence: TGCGCCAGCAGCAAGTCGGTAATAAGCCCCTACGAGCAGTACTTC. It codes for CASSKSVISPYEQYF.

The chain combines TRBV7-2 with TRBJ2-5; no definite D call. Germline CDR1 is SGHTA and CDR2 is FQGNSA. This CDR3 contains 12 residues. Trimming removed 6 bases at V and 5 bases at J, with 10 bases between. For the CDR3, the DNA is TGTGCCAGCAGATGGAGAAGGGAGACCCAGTACTTC. Translation: CASRWRRETQYF.